This T cell receptor (beta chain) was sequenced for a study of shared clonotypes between healthy human individuals. In the study overall: In total, the donors were two women and a few men aged 18 to 49.

Positive CCR7 selection of CD45RO-negative cells yielded the naive CD8 cells, and terminally differentiated effector memory CD45RA+ cells were excluded. J was trimmed by 0 bases and V by 2 bases; bases with no gene match: 11. The CDR3 is made up of 17 amino acids. Germline V gene data show CDR1 as GTSNPN and CDR2 as SVGIG (reference sequence). Clones were sequenced by immunoSEQ multiplex PCR, and TCRdb holds only the in-frame ones, with some missing. The data hold millions of clones, with less than 95% observed a single time. Of note for this clone: The antigen is unknown.

Overall study results and limits: A few donors had about 5% of their naive CD4 clonotypes in common. Estimated richness values were generally larger in naive subsets than in memory subsets.

The chain has TRBV30 and TRBJ1-1; 8 bases agree with TRBD1. This sequence originates from a young man in good health. Source material: naive CD8+ T cells sorted from blood. The CDR3 DNA reads TGTGCCTGGAGTCAGACAGGGGAAGGGGACATGAACACTGAAGCTTTCTTT. This codes for CAWSQTGEGDMNTEAFF.